The 22 T cell receptor beta chains in this list originate from one sample, sequenced in a study of T cell responses to AZD1222 COVID-19 vaccine. Generated by immunoSEQ multiplex PCR, the TCRdb table keeps only in-frame clones and is missing some. The profile covers some 130,000 clones, with roughly 84% appearing a single time and about 4% taken by the ten largest. The sample was peripheral blood, taken on day 0 of AZD1222 vaccination. The receptor source for this set is an adult in good health.

The chain uses TRBV7-9 and TRBJ1-5, with unresolved D. The CDR3 totals 15 residues. Germline CDR1 and CDR2: SEHNR and FQNEAQ (reference sequence). The V end lost 0 bases, the J end lost 1 base, and 7 bases lay between the germline ends. The CDR3 is CASSLALGSNQPQHF. The CDR3 DNA is TGTGCCAGCAGCTTAGCCCTAGGGAGCAATCAGCCCCAGCATTTT.

This chain connects TRBV7-8 to TRBJ2-3, with D possibly being TRBD1 or TRBD2 (5 bases each). This CDR3 spans 14 amino acids. Trimming pared 3 bases from V and 5 bases from J, leaving 12 bases between. Germline V gene sequence: CDR1 SGHVS, CDR2 FQNEAQ. CDR3 sequence: CASSLGRSEDTQYF. CDR3 DNA sequence: TGTGCCAGCAGCTTGGGGCGTAGCGAAGATACGCAGTATTTT. The full variable domain, its missing parts supplied by reference TRBV7-8 and TRBJ2-3, is GAGVSQSPRYKVAKRGQDVALRCDPISGHVSLFWYQQALGQGPEFLTYFQNEAQLDKSGLPSDRFFAERPEGSVSTLKIQRTQQEDSAVYLCASSLGRSEDTQYFGPGTRLTVL.

The rearrangement uses TRBV3-1 (or the pseudogene TRBV3-2) and TRBJ2-2; D is possibly TRBD1 (6 bases). Per germline, CDR1 LGHDT and CDR2 YNNKEL (reference sequence). With 4 bases removed from V and 1 base from J, the gap between germline ends came to 10 bases. This CDR3 has 15 residues. The CDR3 coding sequence is TGTGCCAGCAGCCGACCGGGACAGAACACCGGGGAGCTGTTTTTT. This translates into CASSRPGQNTGELFF.

The rearrangement links TRBV11-2 to TRBJ1-3, with a tentative D call TRBD1 (5 bases). Germline CDR1 and CDR2: SGHAT and FQNNGV. The V and J ends lost 5 bases and 3 bases respectively, with 17 bases between them. The CDR3 loop spans 16 amino acids. As DNA, the CDR3 is TGTGCCAGCAGCCTGATTCAGGGATCTGGTGGAAACACCATATATTTT. It encodes CASSLIQGSGGNTIYF.

This clone is a singleton in its sample. The rearrangement uses TRBV30 and TRBJ2-3; D unclear. The germline gives CDR1 GTSNPN, CDR2 SVGIG (reference sequence). The V end lost 1 base, the J end lost 4 bases, and 21 bases lay between the germline ends. This CDR3 region has 17 residues. This chain's CDR3 is CAWSGFVVGKISDTQYF. CDR3 nucleotide sequence: TGTGCCTGGAGTGGGTTCGTTGTGGGCAAAATTTCAGATACGCAGTATTTT.

The J gene is TRBJ1-1, the V gene TRBV7-9, with 7 bases fitting TRBD1. Unmatched junction bases numbered 7, after V lost 1 base and J lost 5 bases. Germline lookup yields CDR1 SEHNR and CDR2 FQNEAQ (reference sequence). The CDR3 is 15 residues long. The CDR3 DNA sequence: TGTGCCAGCAGCTTAGACGAGACAGGGAGTACTGAAGCTTTCTTT. Its translation is CASSLDETGSTEAFF.

This clone was observed a single time. The J gene is TRBJ1-2, the V gene TRBV4-1; weak D call: TRBD1 (5 bases). The CDR3 is made up of 18 amino acids. CDR1 is MGHRA and CDR2 is YSYEKL in the germline V gene. V shed 0 bases and J shed 2 bases, with 19 bases lying between them. The CDR3 DNA follows: TGCGCCAGCAGCCAAGACCCAGGATCGGGGGGTTGGAACTATGGCTACACCTTC. This sequence encodes CASSQDPGSGGWNYGYTF.

The chain recombines TRBV5-1 with TRBJ2-3; D is ambiguous. V was pared by 0 bases and J by 6 bases, with 11 bases between. CDR1 and CDR2 (germline): SGHRS, YFSETQ. The CDR3 is 14 amino acids. CDR3 loop: CASSLDSPQDTQYF. The CDR3 DNA reads TGCGCCAGCAGCTTGGACAGTCCCCAGGATACGCAGTATTTT. The whole variable domain, remainder taken from reference TRBV5-1 and TRBJ2-3, is KAGVTQTPRYLIKTRGQQVTLSCSPISGHRSVSWYQQTPGQGLQFLFEYFSETQRNKGNFPGRFSGRQFSNSRSEMNVSTLELGDSALYLCASSLDSPQDTQYFGPGTRLTVL.

V usage is TRBV28 and J usage is TRBJ1-1; 10 bases fit TRBD1. This CDR3 contains 12 residues. The germline CDR1 and CDR2 sequences are MDHEN and SYDVKM. Losses at the gene ends were 3 bases for V and 11 bases for J; bases not matched to a gene: 3. CDR3 sequence: CASSLTGGLAFF. DNA of the CDR3: TGTGCCAGCAGTTTGACAGGGGGCTTGGCTTTCTTT. The full variable domain, in which reference TRBV28 and TRBJ1-1 provide the parts outside the CDR3, is DVKVTQSSRYLVKRTGEKVFLECVQDMDHENMFWYRQDPGLGLRLIYFSYDVKMKEKGDIPEGYSVSREKKERFSLILESASTNQTSMYLCASSLTGGLAFFGQGTRLTVV.

The chain recombines TRBV5-1 with TRBJ2-3; weak D call: TRBD1 (5 bases). The V gene's germline CDR1 is SGHRS and CDR2 YFSETQ. The CDR3 runs 14 residues. The V end was cut by 7 bases, the J end by 0 bases, with 12 bases between. The DNA for the CDR3 is TGCGCCAGCCATGACAGCTCTAGCACAGATACGCAGTATTTT. This gives the protein CASHDSSSTDTQYF. Looking up the rest from reference TRBV5-1 and TRBJ2-3 gives the full variable domain: KAGVTQTPRYLIKTRGQQVTLSCSPISGHRSVSWYQQTPGQGLQFLFEYFSETQRNKGNFPGRFSGRQFSNSRSEMNVSTLELGDSALYLCASHDSSSTDTQYFGPGTRLTVL.

V is TRBV28 and J is TRBJ2-7, with 7 bases that match TRBD1. This CDR3 contains 15 residues. Trimming took 5 bases from V and 2 from J; bases not matched to a gene: 9. CDR1 and CDR2 (germline): MDHEN, SYDVKM. The CDR3 sequence: CASSGTAPYPYEQYF. CDR3 coding DNA: TGTGCCAGCAGTGGGACAGCCCCATACCCCTACGAGCAGTACTTC.

The genes are TRBV18 and TRBJ2-3; 9 nucleotides line up with TRBD1. This CDR3 contains 18 residues. V shed 1 base and J 5 bases; nucleotides not matched to a gene: 13. From germline, CDR1 is KGHSH and CDR2 LQKENI. CDR3 loop: CASSPLLIRDRAVDTQYF. CDR3 DNA sequence: TGTGCCAGCTCACCACTACTAATCCGGGACAGGGCGGTAGATACGCAGTATTTT.

The chain has TRBV29-1 and TRBJ1-4; TRBD1 is a possible D gene (6 bases). Germline V lookup: CDR1 SQVTM, CDR2 ANQGSEA. V was clipped by 4 bases and J by 11 bases, with 14 bases between them. This CDR3 contains 12 residues. The CDR3 is CSVVGGGDKLFF. The CDR3 bases are TGCAGCGTTGTAGGAGGGGGTGATAAACTGTTTTTT.

This clone showed up many times. The chain combines TRBV30 with TRBJ1-5; the match to TRBD1 covers 10 bases. Germline CDR1 GTSNPN, CDR2 SVGIG (reference sequence). Germline trimming cut 0 bases from V and 3 bases from J; bases unmatched to any gene: 8. CDR3 length: 17 amino acids. For the CDR3, the DNA is TGTGCCTGGAGTGTAAGATTTGGGACAGGGGACAATCAGCCCCAGCATTTT. This sequence encodes CAWSVRFGTGDNQPQHF.

The chain couples TRBV6-2 or TRBV6-3 to TRBJ2-7; D uncertain. The germline V gene has CDR1 MNHEY and CDR2 SVGEGT. There are 15 residues in the CDR3. The V and J ends lost 2 bases and 3 bases respectively, with 14 bases between them. CDR3 in amino acids: CASSYTRTVNYEQYF. Here the CDR3 DNA reads TGTGCCAGCAGTTACACGAGGACGGTTAACTACGAGCAGTACTTC.

This chain connects TRBV11-2 to TRBJ2-1; 7 bases match TRBD2. Trimming removed 0 bases from V and 3 bases from J; junction bases left unmatched: 11. This CDR3 has 18 amino acids. CDR1 is SGHAT, CDR2 FQNNGV, per germline. The CDR3: CASSLDRQRGAYYNEQFF. The CDR3 DNA reads as TGTGCCAGCAGCTTAGATAGGCAGCGGGGCGCCTACTACAATGAGCAGTTCTTC.

This chain links TRBV12-2 with TRBJ2-1; the D segment call TRBD2 is taken from the table without a DNA check. TRBV12-2 is termed a pseudogene. CDR3 length: 15 amino acids. This CDR3 reads CASRLLHEGYNEQFF. In DNA form, the CDR3 reads TGTGCAAGTCGCTTACTACACGAGGGCTACAATGAGCAGTTCTTC.

V is TRBV9 and J is TRBJ1-1; 11 bases are shared with TRBD1. With 0 bases clipped from V and 4 bases from J, the junction kept 8 bases outside the gene matches. CDR3 length equals 17 residues. Germline V gene data show CDR1 as SGDLS and CDR2 as YYNGEE. In DNA, the CDR3 is TGTGCCAGCAGCGTAGGGGACAGGGGGTTCGAGGGCACTGAAGCTTTCTTT. Its translation: CASSVGDRGFEGTEAFF.

This clone was detected only once. The CDR3 nucleotides read TGTGCCAGCAGTCTTAGTGGACAGCGTAATCAGCCCCAGCATTTT. Translating it yields CASSLSGQRNQPQHF. The V call is TRBV7-8, the J call TRBJ1-5, with TRBD1 as a possible D gene (6 bases). The CDR3 extends over 15 amino acids. CDR1 and CDR2 from the germline V gene are SGHVS and FQNEAQ. Trimming stripped 6 bases from V and 4 bases from J, with 16 bases between.

Details on this clone: One end of the junction fails to match germline, which may point to a read error. The rearrangement joins TRBV6-6 to TRBJ1-3, with D perhaps TRBD1 (6 bases). This CDR3 contains 16 residues. CDR1 is MNHNY, CDR2 SVGAGI, per germline (reference sequence). The CDR3 DNA follows: TGTGCCAGCACTTACTCCGGGACAACAAAGGGAAACACCATATATTTT. This sequence encodes CASTYSGTTKGNTIYF.

This sequence joins TRBV10-3 and TRBJ1-6; TRBD1 aligns across 9 bases. Germline CDR1 and CDR2: ENHRY and SYGVKD. V shed 5 bases and J 0 bases; nucleotides not matched to a gene: 11. This CDR3 is 19 amino acids long. The CDR3 spells CAISQEPGQGLSYNSPLHF. The CDR3 nucleotides read TGTGCCATCAGTCAAGAACCGGGACAGGGTCTCTCCTATAATTCACCCCTCCACTTT.

This chain uses TRBV7-9 with TRBJ1-3; D may be TRBD1 (5 bases). V lost 5 bases, J lost 1 base, and 9 bases lay in between. The CDR3 totals 14 residues. CDR1 SEHNR and CDR2 FQNEAQ come from the germline V gene (reference sequence). DNA for the CDR3: TGTGCCAGCAGCCTCGACAGTTCTGGAAACACCATATATTTT. Its protein product is CASSLDSSGNTIYF.